Below are 14 T cell receptor beta chains sequenced from a single sample in a study of blood T cell repertoires in COVID-19. This table comes from immunoSEQ multiplex PCR, and its TCRdb copy is limited to in-frame clones, with some not included. Altogether approximately 300,000 clones are present, 70% to 90% being singletons, with the ten largest covering more than 4%. Material for sequencing was PBMCs or T cells enriched from blood (not recorded which). The receptor set was obtained from a woman aged 25 to 39 who had recovered from COVID-19.

J is TRBJ1-2 and V is TRBV5-5; 9 bases map to TRBD1. With 4 bases clipped from V and 5 bases from J, the junction kept 3 bases outside the gene matches. The germline CDR1 and CDR2 sequences are SGHKS and YYEKEE (reference sequence). The CDR3 is 13 residues long. CDR3 sequence reads: CASSVGQGYGYTF. CDR3 DNA sequence: TGTGCCAGCAGCGTAGGACAGGGGTATGGCTACACCTTC.

This clone showed up just once. CDR3: CASRPQGARGKGHQPQHF. Written as DNA, the CDR3 is TGTGCCAGCAGACCACAGGGGGCGAGGGGCAAGGGTCATCAGCCCCAGCATTTT. The chain links TRBV2 to TRBJ1-5; 9 bases are shared with TRBD1. Germline V gene sequence: CDR1 SNHLY, CDR2 FYNNEI. The CDR3 sequence is 18 residues long. J gave up 5 bases and V 6 bases, and 17 bases lay outside the gene matches.

The chain has TRBV9 and TRBJ2-5; D gene unclear. CDR1 and CDR2 (germline): SGDLS, YYNGEE. The CDR3 is 14 residues long. V dropped 1 base and J dropped 0 bases, with 7 bases sitting between them. DNA of the CDR3: TGTGCCAGCAGCGTACGACGGGACCAAGAGACCCAGTACTTC. It translates to CASSVRRDQETQYF.

V is TRBV5-1 and J is TRBJ1-1; TRBD1 matches at 7 bases. CDR3 length equals 14 residues. CDR1 SGHRS and CDR2 YFSETQ come from the germline V gene. With V trimmed by 4 bases and J by 3 bases, 6 bases remained unmatched. The DNA for the CDR3 is TGCGCCAGCAGCGCTAACAGGGGAGACACTGAAGCTTTCTTT. This gives the protein CASSANRGDTEAFF.

The J gene is TRBJ1-2, the V gene TRBV5-5; D is unresolved. Trimming cost V 0 bases and J 0 bases, with 3 bases left between them. The CDR3 totals 13 residues. Germline V gene lookup returns CDR1 SGHKS and CDR2 YYEKEE (reference sequence). The CDR3 loop reads CASSLVANYGYTF. The CDR3 region has the DNA TGTGCCAGCAGCTTGGTAGCTAACTATGGCTACACCTTC.

The J gene is TRBJ2-1, the V gene TRBV5-6; 7 positions agree with TRBD1. The CDR3 is 15 amino acids. J gave up 5 bases and V 6 bases, and 11 bases lay outside the gene matches. Germline values: CDR1 SGHDT, CDR2 YYEEEE. The DNA for the CDR3 is TGTGCCAGCACCACACCCCGGACAGGCAACAATGAGCAGTTCTTC. This translates into CASTTPRTGNNEQFF.

The V and J genes are TRBV13 and TRBJ2-2; 12 nucleotides match TRBD2. Looked up from germline, CDR1 is PRHDT and CDR2 is FYEKMQ (reference sequence). Trimming took 5 bases from V and 0 from J; bases not matched to a gene: 4. This CDR3 comprises 17 residues. The CDR3 spells CASSRLAGGSNTGELFF. Written as DNA, the CDR3 is TGTGCCAGCAGCCGGCTAGCGGGAGGGTCGAACACCGGGGAGCTGTTTTTT.

The V and J genes are TRBV6-5 and TRBJ1-2; TRBD1 might be the D (6 bases). The CDR3 runs to 15 residues. Germline CDR1 MNHEY, CDR2 SVGAGI. V gave up 0 bases and J gave up 4 bases, with 12 bases separating them. This CDR3 is CASSYSSGQSYGYTF. Written as DNA, the CDR3 is TGTGCCAGCAGTTACTCGTCCGGACAGTCCTATGGCTACACCTTC.

The chain uses TRBV28 and TRBJ1-2, with 8 nucleotides matching TRBD1. Per the germline V gene, CDR1 is MDHEN and CDR2 is SYDVKM. J gave up 7 bases and V 6 bases, and 13 bases lay outside the gene matches. The CDR3 covers 15 residues. The CDR3 sequence: CASRNPRTGWAGYTF. In DNA, the CDR3 is TGTGCCAGCAGAAACCCCCGGACAGGGTGGGCTGGCTACACCTTC.

The table lists this clone with a count of one. CDR3 residues: CASRDRVNQPQHF. DNA of the CDR3: TGTGCCAGTCGCGACAGGGTCAATCAGCCCCAGCATTTT. The chain links TRBV19 to TRBJ1-5; the match to TRBD1 covers 7 bases. V was clipped by 8 bases and J by 3 bases; unmatched bases: 4. Looked up from germline, CDR1 is LNHDA and CDR2 is SQIVND (reference sequence). This CDR3 has 13 residues. The full variable domain, completed using reference TRBV19 and TRBJ1-5, is DGGITQSPKYLFRKEGQNVTLSCEQNLNHDAMYWYRQDPGQGLRLIYYSQIVNDFQKGDIAEGYSVSREKKESFPLTVTSAQKNPTAFYLCASRDRVNQPQHFGDGTRLSIL.

This rearrangement joins TRBV28 to TRBJ1-6; weak D call: TRBD1 (6 bases). The CDR3 loop spans 15 amino acids. Trimming shortened V by 2 bases and J by 7 bases, and 12 bases separated the two germline ends. Looked up from germline, CDR1 is MDHEN and CDR2 is SYDVKM. This chain's CDR3 is CASSLARTENSPLHF. DNA for the CDR3: TGTGCCAGCAGTTTAGCTCGGACAGAAAATTCACCCCTCCACTTT. Together with reference TRBV28 and TRBJ1-6, the CDR3 gives the full variable domain: DVKVTQSSRYLVKRTGEKVFLECVQDMDHENMFWYRQDPGLGLRLIYFSYDVKMKEKGDIPEGYSVSREKKERFSLILESASTNQTSMYLCASSLARTENSPLHFGNGTRLTVT.

This chain links TRBV10-3 with TRBJ1-2, with TRBD1 matching over 9 bases. The CDR3 consists of 13 residues. Looked up from germline, CDR1 is ENHRY and CDR2 is SYGVKD. V lost 8 bases, J lost 5 bases, and 6 bases stayed unmatched. DNA of the CDR3: TGTGCCATCTCGTCCGGGACAGGGTATGGCTACACCTTC. This translates into CAISSGTGYGYTF.

This clone was found once. This chain connects TRBV11-2 to TRBJ2-1, with D perhaps TRBD1 (5 bases). This CDR3 contains 14 residues. Germline V lookup: CDR1 SGHAT, CDR2 FQNNGV. V lost 0 bases to trimming and J lost 3 bases, with 6 bases between them. CDR3 protein: CASSLEDSYNEQFF. CDR3 nucleotide sequence: TGTGCCAGCAGCTTAGAAGACAGCTACAATGAGCAGTTCTTC.

V usage is TRBV10-3 and J usage is TRBJ1-1; D is uncertain. This CDR3 spans 14 amino acids. V was cut by 0 bases and J by 2 bases, with 7 bases left in between. Germline V CDR1 and CDR2: ENHRY, SYGVKD. CDR3 in amino acids: CAISESRGNTEAFF. CDR3 nucleotides: TGTGCCATCAGTGAGTCGAGAGGCAACACTGAAGCTTTCTTT.